The clone carrying this T cell receptor beta chain appeared many times. The sample comes from a study of T cells in Graves' hyperthyroidism and ophthalmopathy. Study in general: The initial diagnosis was the point when peripheral blood was collected, ahead of any treatment.

The CDR3 has 14 residues. Germline assignment: CDR1 LGHNA and CDR2 YSLEER. Between the trimmed V and J ends, which lost 1 base and 4 bases, there was a span of 10 bases. With duration under 3 months, ophthalmopathy was active: Clinical Activity Score at least 3, NOSPECS at least 4. Fresh peripheral blood, approximately 9.6 ml, yielded the PBMCs. TCR beta CDR3 region amplification was performed from RNA transcripts. First-round RT-PCR targeting the TCR CDR3 was performed with the HTBI primer set. Each CDR3 protein is one row after TCRdb ran MiXCR on the multiplex PCR reads. The sample lists around 50,000 distinct CDR3 sequences; roughly 50% were seen once.

Sequenced input: blood. This chain connects TRBV4-3 to TRBJ1-2, with D uncertain. This TCR came from a woman aged 50 to 65 with Graves' ophthalmopathy. The CDR3 sequence is CASSQGEAAYGYTF. CDR3 DNA: TGCGCCAGCAGCCAAGGGGAAGCAGCCTATGGCTACACCTTC.